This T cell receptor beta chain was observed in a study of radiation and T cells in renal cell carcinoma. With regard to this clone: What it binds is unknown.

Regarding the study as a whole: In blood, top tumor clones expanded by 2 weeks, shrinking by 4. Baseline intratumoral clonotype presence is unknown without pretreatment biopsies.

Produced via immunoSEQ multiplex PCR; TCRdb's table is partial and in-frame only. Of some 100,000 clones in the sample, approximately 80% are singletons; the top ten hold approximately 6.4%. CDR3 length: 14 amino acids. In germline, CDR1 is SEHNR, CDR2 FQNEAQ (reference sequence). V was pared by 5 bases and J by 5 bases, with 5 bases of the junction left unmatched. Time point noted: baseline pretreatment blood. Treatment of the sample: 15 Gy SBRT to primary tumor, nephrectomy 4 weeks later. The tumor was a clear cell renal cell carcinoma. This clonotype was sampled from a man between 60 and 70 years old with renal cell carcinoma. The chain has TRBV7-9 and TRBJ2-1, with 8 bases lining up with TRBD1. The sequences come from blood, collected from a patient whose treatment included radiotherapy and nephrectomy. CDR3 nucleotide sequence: TGTGCCAGCAGCCAAATGACAGGGGACAATGAGCAGTTCTTC. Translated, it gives CASSQMTGDNEQFF. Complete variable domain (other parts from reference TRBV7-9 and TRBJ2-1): DTGVSQNPRHKITKRGQNVTFRCDPISEHNRLYWYRQTLGQGPEFLTYFQNEAQLEKSRLLSDRFSAERPKGSFSTLEIQRTEQGDSAMYLCASSQMTGDNEQFFGPGTRLTVL.